A single T cell receptor (beta chain) is shown here with its context. The target of this receptor is not known. Within one base of it there is no much larger clone, and no base qualities were kept. The sample originates from a study of blood T cell repertoires in COVID-19 (dated by TCRdb to the early 2020s). As for the study more broadly: Collaborator samples came from the United States, Italy and Spain and covered acute and convalescent phases of COVID-19. Subjects who had been exposed to COVID-19, were actively infected with it, or had recovered from it provided the deeply sampled blood TCRbeta repertoires that made up the dataset. The prospective study material was composed of cDNA or gDNA derived from T cells, B-cell-depleted T cells, or PBMCs. The repertoires were released in a freely available public database intended as a resource for research on the immune response to SARS-CoV-2. Where available, HLA class I and class II types were obtained from metadata supplied by the sample provider rather than from assay-based typing. Samples came from the ongoing ImmuneRACE study (first 160 participants) plus 1,254 subjects from 6 global collaborators. Sample metadata almost always included a de-identified subject ID, COVID-19 status, age in years and sex.

TCRbeta CDR3 regions were amplified from genomic DNA by means of the immunoSEQ Assay, a bias-controlled multiplex PCR. On the study's bioinformatics: Nucleated cell counts per sample were estimated from amplification of reference gene primers within the assay. To quantify the absolute abundance of each unique TCRbeta CDR3 rearrangement, sequence reads were collapsed and filtered. For each sample, productive Simpson clonality was calculated by taking the square root of Simpson's diversity index across productive rearrangements. TCRdb carries this immuneACCESS record with in-frame sequences only. Its versions omit some clonotypes, under half of them owing to an unresolved V gene in the studies checked, with the rest unexplained. The V and J calls and the clone size are those of that table, but D and trimming were determined from the DNA. This sample comprises tens of thousands of clones, roughly 89% of them detected only once. The ten largest clones add up to roughly a quarter of the sample.

Each collaborating institution followed its own protocols to collect whole blood in K2EDTA tubes. For TCRbeta analysis, collaborator samples were shipped as frozen whole blood, as isolated PBMCs, or as DNA extracted from either sample type. The study at large found these results: The quantity of clinical and demographic metadata differed by source and by participant and was supplied without curation.

V is shortened by 0 bases, J by 2 bases, and the region joining them spans 11 bases. CDR3 length: 16 amino acids, cysteine to phenylalanine. The read is trimmed to its CDR3 DNA, 48 bases read in frame from base 1. The CDR1 and CDR2 encoded by the germline V gene are MNHNS and SASEGT. The chain uses TRBV6-1 and TRBJ1-5; possibly the D gene is TRBD1, per 5 matching bases. Sequences were obtained from peripheral blood. This sequence originates from a woman at least 80 years old with acute or convalescent COVID-19. The nucleotide sequence is given as TGTGCCAGCAGTGAAGCGTGGGGGGATGGCAATCAGCCCCAGCATTTT. Its amino acids are CASSEAWGDGNQPQHF.